What follows are 23 T cell receptor beta chains derived from one specimen sequenced in a study of T cells expressing NK-cell markers (dated by TCRdb to the early 2020s). Libraries were constructed by 5' RACE. Sequenced using an Illumina HiSeq 2000. After TCRdb reprocessed the reads, each CDR3 protein sequence was kept as one row, without DNA. The table for this sample lists roughly 180,000 distinct CDR3 sequences. The leading ten clones occupy around 21% of the sample. The source material was blood T cells: a sorted CD56 or NKG2C T cell subset, CD4+ or CD8+ T cells, or bulk PBMC T cells (not recorded which). The receptors were gathered from a man between 18 and 69 years old in good health.

The chain employs TRBV4-1 and TRBJ1-5. Germline values: CDR1 MGHRA, CDR2 YSYEKL. The CDR3 has 15 amino acids. The CDR3 loop reads CASSQEGDEVFPQHF.

The chain carries TRBV11-1 and TRBJ1-5; as DNA is missing, the TRBD1 call by TCRdb cannot be tested. The CDR3 length is 18 residues. Germline assignment: CDR1 SGHAT and CDR2 FQDESV (reference sequence). CDR3 loop: CASSSLRGTSYSNQPQHF. Complete variable domain (other parts from reference TRBV11-1 and TRBJ1-5): EAEVAQSPRYKITEKSQAVAFWCDPISGHATLYWYRQILGQGPELLVQFQDESVVDDSQLPKDRFSAERLKGVDSTLKIQPAELGDSAMYLCASSSLRGTSYSNQPQHFGDGTRLSIL.

The chain recombines TRBV4-1 with TRBJ1-5. CDR1 is MGHRA, CDR2 YSYEKL, per germline. This CDR3 spans 13 amino acids. The CDR3 protein is CASSQQVAQPQHF.

The chain combines TRBV5-1 with TRBJ1-1; TCRdb selects TRBD1, and the lack of DNA leaves this call unchecked. CDR3 length: 14 amino acids. Germline V gene sequence: CDR1 SGHRS, CDR2 YFSETQ. This chain's CDR3 is CASSVGQGNTEAFF. Looking up the rest from reference TRBV5-1 and TRBJ1-1 gives the full variable domain: KAGVTQTPRYLIKTRGQQVTLSCSPISGHRSVSWYQQTPGQGLQFLFEYFSETQRNKGNFPGRFSGRQFSNSRSEMNVSTLELGDSALYLCASSVGQGNTEAFFGQGTRLTVV.

The chain recombines TRBV7-9 with TRBJ2-7; TCRdb's D call, TRBD1, is unchecked because there is no DNA. Germline CDR1 is SEHNR and CDR2 is FQNEAQ (reference sequence). The CDR3 is made up of 14 amino acids. The CDR3: CASSSRQGVYEQYF.

This chain links TRBV11-2 with TRBJ1-2; TCRdb names TRBD1, which stays unverified in the absence of DNA. Germline CDR1 is SGHAT and CDR2 is FQNNGV. The CDR3 totals 17 residues. This chain's CDR3 is CASSLGVAGQGGYGYTF. The full variable domain, completed using reference TRBV11-2 and TRBJ1-2, is EAGVAQSPRYKIIEKRQSVAFWCNPISGHATLYWYQQILGQGPKLLIQFQNNGVVDDSQLPKDRFSAERLKGVDSTLKIQPAKLEDSAVYLCASSLGVAGQGGYGYTFGSGTRLTVV.

The chain joins TRBV7-8 to TRBJ1-2; the D gene TCRdb calls, TRBD1, cannot be checked with no DNA. The germline V gene encodes CDR1 SGHVS and CDR2 FQNEAQ. This CDR3 is 15 amino acids long. CDR3 region: CASSVLIDREDGYTF.

V and J are TRBV15 and TRBJ1-5; TCRdb indicates TRBD1, and absent DNA this call remains unverified. Germline V gene sequence: CDR1 LNHNV, CDR2 YYDKDF (reference sequence). This CDR3 is built from 15 residues. The CDR3 protein is CATSREGVINQPQHF.

This chain uses TRBV11-2 with TRBJ1-1; TCRdb's assignment of TRBD1 cannot be checked, as there is no DNA. The CDR3 has 13 amino acids. The germline CDR1 and CDR2 sequences are SGHAT and FQNNGV. The CDR3 sequence: CASRGGGATEAFF.

The V and J genes are TRBV20-1 and TRBJ2-3; the TRBD2 assignment by TCRdb is unverifiable without DNA. The CDR3 has 14 amino acids. Germline CDR1 DFQATT, CDR2 SNEGSKA (reference sequence). The CDR3 loop is CSADGTSGGLTQYF.

This chain connects TRBV20-1 to TRBJ1-5. CDR1 is DFQATT and CDR2 is SNEGSKA in the germline V gene (reference sequence). This CDR3 comprises 15 residues. The CDR3 loop is CSGAGGRGLGQPQHF.

The CDR3 loop is CASNIGGGVTEAFF. The chain carries TRBV25-1 and TRBJ1-1; TCRdb reports TRBD1, a call that lacks DNA to check it against. Looked up from germline, CDR1 is MGHDK and CDR2 is SYGVNS. The CDR3 is 14 amino acids.

CDR3 residues: CASTWVANEQFF. The chain links TRBV7-9 to TRBJ2-1. Germline CDR1 is SEHNR and CDR2 is FQNEAQ (reference sequence). The CDR3 runs 12 residues.

V usage is TRBV5-1 and J usage is TRBJ1-2. This CDR3 comprises 15 residues. Germline values: CDR1 SGHRS, CDR2 YFSETQ. CDR3 loop: CASSLGEGANYGYTF.

The chain carries TRBV13 and TRBJ2-5; the D call from TCRdb, TRBD2, cannot be confirmed without DNA. Germline values: CDR1 PRHDT, CDR2 FYEKMQ (reference sequence). The CDR3 is made up of 14 amino acids. CDR3 sequence reads: CASSPTGPSETQYF.

This chain joins TRBV2 and TRBJ2-3. Germline-derived CDR1 and CDR2 are SNHLY and FYNNEI. This CDR3 is built from 18 residues. The CDR3 reads CASSVQIEASSSTDTQYF.

The V and J genes are TRBV19 and TRBJ2-7; TCRdb designates TRBD1, a call that cannot be tested without DNA. Germline V CDR1 and CDR2: LNHDA, SQIVND (reference sequence). The CDR3 is 14 residues long. The CDR3 sequence: CASSILAGTYEQYF.

The rearrangement uses TRBV4-1 and TRBJ2-1. Germline V gives CDR1 MGHRA, CDR2 YSYEKL. The CDR3 has 12 residues. CDR3 protein: CASSSNPNEQFF.

The chain couples TRBV27 to TRBJ1-6; TCRdb names TRBD1, which stays unverified in the absence of DNA. Germline assignment: CDR1 MNHEY and CDR2 SMNVEV (reference sequence). The CDR3 spans 14 residues. The CDR3 here is CASGDRGVGSPLHF.

The chain carries TRBV15 and TRBJ1-4. This CDR3 spans 15 amino acids. Germline CDR1 is LNHNV and CDR2 is YYDKDF (reference sequence). CDR3 sequence reads: CATSRDLNAGEKLFF.

The chain carries TRBV5-1 and TRBJ2-1. The CDR3 length is 16 residues. Germline V lookup: CDR1 SGHRS, CDR2 YFSETQ. CDR3: CASSLVNGEPYNEQFF.

The genes are TRBV4-1 and TRBJ1-1; TCRdb gives TRBD1 as the D gene, but with no DNA this cannot be confirmed. This CDR3 has 15 residues. Germline V gene data show CDR1 as MGHRA and CDR2 as YSYEKL. The CDR3 is CASSQATGGKTEAFF.

V usage is TRBV7-6 and J usage is TRBJ1-6. CDR1 and CDR2 (germline): SGHVS, FNYEAQ. This CDR3 region has 15 residues. Here the CDR3 reads CASSLGGGGNSPLHF.